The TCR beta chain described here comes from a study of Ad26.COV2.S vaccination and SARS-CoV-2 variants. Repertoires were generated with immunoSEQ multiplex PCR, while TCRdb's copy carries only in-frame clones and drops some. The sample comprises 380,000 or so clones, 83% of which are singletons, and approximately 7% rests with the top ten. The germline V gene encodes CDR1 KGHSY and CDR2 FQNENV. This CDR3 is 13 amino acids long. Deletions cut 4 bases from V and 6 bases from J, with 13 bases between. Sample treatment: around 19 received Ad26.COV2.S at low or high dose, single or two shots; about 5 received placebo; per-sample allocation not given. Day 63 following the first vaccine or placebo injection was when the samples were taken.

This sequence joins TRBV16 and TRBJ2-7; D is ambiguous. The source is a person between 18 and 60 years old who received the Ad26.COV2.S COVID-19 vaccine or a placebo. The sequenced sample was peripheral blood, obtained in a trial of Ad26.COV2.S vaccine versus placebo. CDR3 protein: CASSPQEITEQYF. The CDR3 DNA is TGTGCCAGCAGCCCCCAAGAGATTACCGAGCAGTACTTC.